This T cell receptor (beta chain) was recovered during a study of shared clonotypes between healthy human individuals. Study-level results: Deeper or shallower sequencing was expected to change how clonotypes are shared among donors.

Clones were sequenced by immunoSEQ multiplex PCR, and TCRdb holds only the in-frame ones, with some missing. The sample holds approximately 2.3 million clones; over 85% are singletons and the top ten take about 0.37%. Turning to this clone: Its antigen is currently unknown.

The CDR3 is made up of 15 amino acids. Per germline, CDR1 SGHNT and CDR2 YYREEE (reference sequence). Germline trimming cut 4 bases from V and 5 bases from J; bases unmatched to any gene: 10. The source of this sequence is a man aged 18-30 years in good health. Some clones in this sample may be carry-over from other donors' samples. Sequencing was carried out using naive CD4+ T cells from PBMCs. Subset noted: CD45RA+ positively selected. The J gene is TRBJ2-5, the V gene TRBV5-4; 8 nucleotides line up with TRBD1. The CDR3 loop reads CASSLDRVGQETQYF. CDR3 nucleotide sequence: TGTGCCAGCAGCCTGGACAGGGTGGGACAGGAGACCCAGTACTTC.